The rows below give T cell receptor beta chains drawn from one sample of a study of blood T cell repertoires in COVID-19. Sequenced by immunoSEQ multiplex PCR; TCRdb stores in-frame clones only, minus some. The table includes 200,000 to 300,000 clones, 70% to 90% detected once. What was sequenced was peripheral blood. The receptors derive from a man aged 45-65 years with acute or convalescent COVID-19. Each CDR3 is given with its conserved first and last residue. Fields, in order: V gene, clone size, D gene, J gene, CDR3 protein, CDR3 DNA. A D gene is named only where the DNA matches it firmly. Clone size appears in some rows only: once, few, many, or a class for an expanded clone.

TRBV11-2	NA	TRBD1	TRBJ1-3	CASSLSRGRTASGNTIYF	TGTGCCAGCAGCTTATCTAGGGGGCGGACAGCCTCTGGAAACACCATATATTTT
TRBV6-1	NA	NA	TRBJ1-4	CASSYRATNEKLFF	TGTGCCAGCAGCTATAGAGCAACTAATGAAAAACTGTTTTTT
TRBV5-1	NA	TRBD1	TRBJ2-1	CASSRDRGGDNEQFF	TGCGCCAGCAGCCGGGACAGGGGAGGGGACAATGAGCAGTTCTTC
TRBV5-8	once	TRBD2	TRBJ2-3	CASSLRLAGADTQYF	TGTGCCAGCAGCTTGCGTCTGGCGGGAGCAGATACGCAGTATTTT
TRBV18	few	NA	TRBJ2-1	CASSPGSSSYNEQFF	TGTGCCAGCTCACCAGGGAGCTCCTCCTACAATGAGCAGTTCTTC
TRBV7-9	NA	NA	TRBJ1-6	CASSLRQDNSPLHF	TGTGCCAGCAGCTTACGGCAGGATAATTCACCCCTCCACTTT
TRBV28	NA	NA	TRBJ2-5	CASSSPNGLWETQYF	TGTGCCAGCAGTTCCCCTAATGGGCTCTGGGAGACCCAGTACTTC
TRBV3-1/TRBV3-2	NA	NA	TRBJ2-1	CASSQDLPRGVYGYNEQFF	TGTGCCAGCAGCCAAGACCTACCAAGAGGCGTCTACGGATACAATGAGCAGTTCTTC
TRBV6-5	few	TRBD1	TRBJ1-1	CASSYSNRGDTEAFF	TGTGCCAGCAGTTACTCGAACAGGGGGGACACTGAAGCTTTCTTT
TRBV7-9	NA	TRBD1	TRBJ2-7	CASSLARAGGHEQYF	TGTGCCAGCAGCTTAGCGCGGGCAGGGGGCCACGAGCAGTACTTC
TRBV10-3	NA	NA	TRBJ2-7	CAVSESLVGQSSYEQYF	TGTGCCGTCAGTGAGTCCCTTGTCGGACAAAGCTCCTACGAGCAGTACTTC
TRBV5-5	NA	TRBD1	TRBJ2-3	CASSHYRGITDTQYF	TGTGCCAGCAGCCATTACAGGGGAATTACAGATACGCAGTATTTT
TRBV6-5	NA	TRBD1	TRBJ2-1	CASSYSRGNNEQFF	TGTGCCAGCAGTTACTCCAGGGGGAACAATGAGCAGTTCTTC
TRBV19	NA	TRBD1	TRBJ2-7	CASSRGQGYYEQYF	TGTGCCAGTAGTAGGGGACAGGGATACTACGAGCAGTACTTC
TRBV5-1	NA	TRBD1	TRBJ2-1	CASSFHTGTGANEQFF	TGCGCCAGCAGCTTCCACACCGGGACAGGGGCAAATGAGCAGTTCTTC
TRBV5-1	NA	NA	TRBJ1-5	CASSLEGINQPQHF	TGCGCCAGCAGCTTGGAGGGGATTAATCAGCCCCAGCATTTT
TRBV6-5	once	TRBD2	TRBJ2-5	CASTIPGGGTQYF	TGTGCCAGCACTATCCCCGGCGGGGGGACCCAGTACTTC
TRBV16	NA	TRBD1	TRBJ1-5	CASSDPQGVVYSNQPQHF	TGTGCCAGCAGCGACCCTCAGGGGGTGGTGTATAGCAATCAGCCCCAGCATTTT
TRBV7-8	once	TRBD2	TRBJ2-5	CASSFPVAGEGETQYF	TGTGCCAGCAGCTTCCCGGTGGCGGGGGAAGGGGAGACCCAGTACTTC
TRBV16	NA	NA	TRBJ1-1	CASSLAGPDVNEAFF	TGTGCCAGCAGCCTGGCGGGACCTGACGTCAATGAAGCTTTCTTT
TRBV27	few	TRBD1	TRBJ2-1	CASSNTLQGASEQFF	TGTGCCAGCAGTAACACCCTACAGGGGGCGAGCGAGCAGTTCTTC
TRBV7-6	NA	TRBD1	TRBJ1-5	CASSFLLGQGSLDQPQHF	TGTGCCAGCAGCTTCTTACTAGGACAGGGATCTTTAGATCAGCCCCAGCATTTT
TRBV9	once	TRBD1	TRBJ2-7	CASSTPPETGSYEQYF	TGTGCCAGCAGCACCCCTCCTGAGACAGGGTCCTACGAGCAGTACTTC
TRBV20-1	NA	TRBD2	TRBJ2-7	CSASPLAGAREQYF	TGCAGTGCTAGTCCACTAGCGGGAGCACGAGAGCAGTACTTC
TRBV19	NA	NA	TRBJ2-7	CASSITGPHEQYF	TGTGCCAGTAGTATTACAGGACCCCACGAGCAGTACTTC
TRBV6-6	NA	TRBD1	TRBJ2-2	CASRTGGGNTGELFF	TGTGCCAGCAGAACAGGGGGCGGAAACACCGGGGAGCTGTTTTTT
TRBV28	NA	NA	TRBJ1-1	CASSPGQENTEAFF	TGTGCCAGCAGTCCGGGACAAGAGAACACTGAAGCTTTCTTT
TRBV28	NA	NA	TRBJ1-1	CATLDTSGTEAFF	TGTGCCACTCTAGACACCTCGGGGACTGAAGCTTTCTTT
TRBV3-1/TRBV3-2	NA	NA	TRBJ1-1	CASSPGQPTEAFF	TGTGCCAGCAGCCCCGGACAGCCGACTGAAGCTTTCTTT
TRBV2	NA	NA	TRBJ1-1	CASSPGTTLAFF	TGTGCCAGCAGCCCCGGGACAACGCTCGCTTTCTTT
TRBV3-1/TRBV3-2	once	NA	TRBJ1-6	CASSQEVAGFGSPLHF	TGTGCCAGCAGCCAAGAGGTCGCGGGGTTTGGTTCACCCCTCCACTTT
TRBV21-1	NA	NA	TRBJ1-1	CASFSGTTNTEAFF	TGTGCCAGCTTCAGCGGGACAACGAACACTGAAGCTTTCTTT
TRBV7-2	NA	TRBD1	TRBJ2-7	CASSLGTGVTYEQYF	TGTGCCAGCAGCTTAGGGACAGGGGTCACCTACGAGCAGTACTTC
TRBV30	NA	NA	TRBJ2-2	CAWNRRGNTGELFF	TGTGCCTGGAATCGGAGGGGGAACACCGGGGAGCTGTTTTTT
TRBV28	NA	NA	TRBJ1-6	CASSLKGRLINSPLHF	TGTGCCAGCAGTTTGAAGGGGCGCTTGATCAATTCACCCCTCCACTTT
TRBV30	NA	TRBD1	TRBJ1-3	CAWSHRGRKNTIYF	TGTGCCTGGAGTCACAGGGGAAGAAAAAACACCATATATTTT
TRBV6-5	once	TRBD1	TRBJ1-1	CASRRQGGPKAFF	TGTGCCAGCAGAAGACAGGGGGGCCCGAAGGCTTTCTTT
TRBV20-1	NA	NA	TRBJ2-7	CSARSGHEQYF	TGCAGTGCTAGGAGCGGACACGAGCAGTACTTC
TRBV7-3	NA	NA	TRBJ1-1	CASSLQPEQAAFF	TGTGCCAGCAGCTTACAGCCTGAGCAGGCGGCTTTCTTT
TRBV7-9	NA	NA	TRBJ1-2	CASSWTDGYTF	TGTGCCAGCAGCTGGACAGATGGCTACACCTTC
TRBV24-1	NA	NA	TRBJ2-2	CATSEWGRNTGELFF	TGTGCCACCAGTGAGTGGGGCAGGAACACCGGGGAGCTGTTTTTT
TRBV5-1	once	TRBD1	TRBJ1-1	CASSLRTGGSTEAFF	TGCGCCAGCAGCTTGCGGACAGGGGGGAGCACTGAAGCTTTCTTT
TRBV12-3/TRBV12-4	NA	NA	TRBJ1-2	CASSFSLSYGYTF	TGTGCCAGCAGTTTTTCCCTGTCCTATGGCTACACCTTC
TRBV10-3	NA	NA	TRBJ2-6	CAISAGEGSSGANVLTF	TGTGCCATCAGTGCAGGTGAGGGTAGCTCTGGGGCCAACGTCCTGACTTTC
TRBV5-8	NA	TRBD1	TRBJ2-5	CASSFGTGSGETQYF	TGTGCCAGCAGCTTTGGGACAGGGTCGGGCGAGACCCAGTACTTC
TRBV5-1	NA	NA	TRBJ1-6	CASSLAQGPTESLHF	TGCGCCAGCAGCTTAGCTCAGGGTCCCACGGAGTCCCTCCACTTT
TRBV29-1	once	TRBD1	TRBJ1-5	CSVSGQATGPQHF	TGCAGCGTTTCGGGACAGGCAACGGGGCCCCAGCATTTT
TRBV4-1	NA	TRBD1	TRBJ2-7	CASSQEGQGPYEQYF	TGCGCCAGCAGCCAGGAGGGACAGGGACCCTACGAGCAGTACTTC
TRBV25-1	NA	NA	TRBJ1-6	CASSEGSPLHF	TGTGCCAGCAGTGAGGGCTCACCCCTCCACTTT
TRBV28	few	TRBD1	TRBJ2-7	CASSLPSGGEQYF	TGTGCCAGCAGTTTACCGTCAGGGGGCGAGCAGTACTTC
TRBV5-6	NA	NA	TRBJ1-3	CASSPRGIGNTIYF	TGTGCCAGCAGCCCCAGGGGAATTGGAAACACCATATATTTT